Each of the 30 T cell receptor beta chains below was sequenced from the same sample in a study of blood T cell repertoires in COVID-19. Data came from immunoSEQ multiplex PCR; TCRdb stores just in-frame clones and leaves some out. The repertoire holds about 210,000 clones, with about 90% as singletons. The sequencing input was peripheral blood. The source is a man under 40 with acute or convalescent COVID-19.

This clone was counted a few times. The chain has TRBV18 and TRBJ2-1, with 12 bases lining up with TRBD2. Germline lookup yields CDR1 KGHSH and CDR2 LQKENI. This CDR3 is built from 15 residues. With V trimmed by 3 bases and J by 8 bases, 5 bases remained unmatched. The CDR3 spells CASSPTSGSLYEQFF. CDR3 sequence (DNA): TGTGCCAGCTCACCGACTAGCGGGAGTCTCTATGAGCAGTTCTTC.

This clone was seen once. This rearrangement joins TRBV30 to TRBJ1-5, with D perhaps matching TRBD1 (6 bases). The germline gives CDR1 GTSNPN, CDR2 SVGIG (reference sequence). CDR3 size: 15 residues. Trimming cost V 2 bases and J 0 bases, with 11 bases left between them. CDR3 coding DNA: TGTGCCTGGAGTCGACAGGCACATAGCAATCAGCCCCAGCATTTT. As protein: CAWSRQAHSNQPQHF.

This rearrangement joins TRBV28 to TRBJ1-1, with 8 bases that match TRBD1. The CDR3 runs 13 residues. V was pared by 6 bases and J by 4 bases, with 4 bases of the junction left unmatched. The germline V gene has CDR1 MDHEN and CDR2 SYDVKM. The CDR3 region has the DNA TGTGCCAGCAGACAGGGGGGGATCACTGAAGCTTTCTTT. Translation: CASRQGGITEAFF.

CDR3 nucleotide sequence: TGTGCCAGCAGCGTACAAGCGGGGGCCACAGATACGCAGTATTTT. The encoded protein is CASSVQAGATDTQYF. The chain has TRBV9 and TRBJ2-3; TRBD2 matches at 8 bases. CDR3 length equals 15 residues. Germline-derived CDR1 and CDR2 are SGDLS and YYNGEE. Unmatched junction bases numbered 3, after V lost 1 base and J lost 2 bases. The full variable domain, its missing parts supplied by reference TRBV9 and TRBJ2-3, is DSGVTQTPKHLITATGQRVTLRCSPRSGDLSVYWYQQSLDQGLQFLIQYYNGEERAKGNILERFSAQQFPDLHSELNLSSLELGDSALYFCASSVQAGATDTQYFGPGTRLTVL.

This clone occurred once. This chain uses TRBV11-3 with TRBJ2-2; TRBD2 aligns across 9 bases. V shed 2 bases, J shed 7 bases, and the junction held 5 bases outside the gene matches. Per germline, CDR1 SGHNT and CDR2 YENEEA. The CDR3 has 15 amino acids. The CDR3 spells CASSLSLAGSGELFF. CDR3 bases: TGTGCCAGCAGCTTATCGCTAGCGGGAAGCGGGGAGCTGTTTTTT. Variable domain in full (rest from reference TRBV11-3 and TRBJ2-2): EAGVVQSPRYKIIEKKQPVAFWCNPISGHNTLYWYLQNLGQGPELLIRYENEEAVDDSQLPKDRFSAERLKGVDSTLKIQPAELGDSAVYLCASSLSLAGSGELFFGEGSRLTVL.

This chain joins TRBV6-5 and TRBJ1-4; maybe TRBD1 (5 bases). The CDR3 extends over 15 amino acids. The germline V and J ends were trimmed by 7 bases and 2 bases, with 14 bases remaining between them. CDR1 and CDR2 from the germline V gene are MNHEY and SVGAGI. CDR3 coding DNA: TGTGCCAGCATATTGGGGCCCACTACTAATGAAAAACTGTTTTTT. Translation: CASILGPTTNEKLFF.

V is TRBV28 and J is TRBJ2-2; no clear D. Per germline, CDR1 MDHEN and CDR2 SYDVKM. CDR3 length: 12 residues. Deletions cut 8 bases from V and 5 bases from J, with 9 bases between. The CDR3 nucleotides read TGTGCCAGCCGCTATTATACCGGGGAGCTGTTTTTT. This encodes CASRYYTGELFF.

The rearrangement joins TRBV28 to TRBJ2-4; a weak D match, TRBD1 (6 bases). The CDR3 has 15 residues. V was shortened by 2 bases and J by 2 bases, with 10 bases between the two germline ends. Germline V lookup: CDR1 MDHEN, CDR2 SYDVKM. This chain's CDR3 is CASSLTGNTKNIQYF. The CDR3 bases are TGTGCCAGCAGTTTAACAGGGAATACCAAAAACATTCAGTACTTC.

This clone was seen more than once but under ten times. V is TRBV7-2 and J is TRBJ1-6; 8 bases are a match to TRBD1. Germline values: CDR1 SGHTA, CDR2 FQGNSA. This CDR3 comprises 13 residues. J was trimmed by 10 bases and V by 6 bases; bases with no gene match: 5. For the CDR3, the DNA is TGTGCCAGCAGAGGACAGGGAGTCTCACCCCTCCACTTT. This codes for CASRGQGVSPLHF.

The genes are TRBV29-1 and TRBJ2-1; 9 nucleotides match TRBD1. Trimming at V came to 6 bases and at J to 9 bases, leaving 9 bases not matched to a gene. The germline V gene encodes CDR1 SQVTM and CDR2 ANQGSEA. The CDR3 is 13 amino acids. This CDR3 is CSVAGTGPSEQFF. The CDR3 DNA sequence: TGCAGCGTCGCCGGGACAGGGCCCTCTGAGCAGTTCTTC.

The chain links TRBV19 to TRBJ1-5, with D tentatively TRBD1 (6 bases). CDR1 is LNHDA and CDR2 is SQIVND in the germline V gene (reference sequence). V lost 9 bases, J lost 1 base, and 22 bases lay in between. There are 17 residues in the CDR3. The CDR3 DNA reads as TGTGCCAGCCGAGGGGACATTAACAGAGGGAGCAATCAGCCCCAGCATTTT. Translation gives CASRGDINRGSNQPQHF.

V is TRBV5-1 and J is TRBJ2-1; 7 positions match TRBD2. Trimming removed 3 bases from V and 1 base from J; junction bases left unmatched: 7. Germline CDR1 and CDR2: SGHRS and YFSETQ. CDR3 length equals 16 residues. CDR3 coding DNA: TGCGCCAGCAGCTCGGCCGTAGCGGGTTCCTACAATGAGCAGTTCTTC. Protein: CASSSAVAGSYNEQFF.

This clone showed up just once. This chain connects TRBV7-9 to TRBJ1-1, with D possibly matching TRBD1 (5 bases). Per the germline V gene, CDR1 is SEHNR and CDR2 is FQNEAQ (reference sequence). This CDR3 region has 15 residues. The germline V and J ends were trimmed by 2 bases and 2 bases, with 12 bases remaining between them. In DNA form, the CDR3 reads TGTGCCAGCAGCTTATGGCAGGGTAAAAACACTGAAGCTTTCTTT. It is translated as CASSLWQGKNTEAFF.

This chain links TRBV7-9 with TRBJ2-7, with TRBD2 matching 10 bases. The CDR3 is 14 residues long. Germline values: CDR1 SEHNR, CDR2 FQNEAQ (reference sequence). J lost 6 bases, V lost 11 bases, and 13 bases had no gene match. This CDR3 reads CAGSALAGALEQYF. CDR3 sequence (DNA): TGTGCCGGATCCGCCCTAGCGGGGGCGCTCGAGCAGTACTTC.

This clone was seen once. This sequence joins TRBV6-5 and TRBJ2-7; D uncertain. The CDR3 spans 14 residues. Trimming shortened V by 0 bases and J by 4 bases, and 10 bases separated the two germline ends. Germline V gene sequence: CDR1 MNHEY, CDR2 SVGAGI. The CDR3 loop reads CASSYSSIGYEQYF. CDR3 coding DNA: TGTGCCAGCAGTTACTCGAGTATCGGGTACGAGCAGTACTTC.

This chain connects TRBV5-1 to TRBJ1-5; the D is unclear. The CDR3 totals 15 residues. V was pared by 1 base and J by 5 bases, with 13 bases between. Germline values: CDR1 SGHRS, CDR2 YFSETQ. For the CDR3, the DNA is TGCGCCAGCAGCTTGTCCGGCGGAGGGCATCAGCCCCAGCATTTT. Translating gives CASSLSGGGHQPQHF.

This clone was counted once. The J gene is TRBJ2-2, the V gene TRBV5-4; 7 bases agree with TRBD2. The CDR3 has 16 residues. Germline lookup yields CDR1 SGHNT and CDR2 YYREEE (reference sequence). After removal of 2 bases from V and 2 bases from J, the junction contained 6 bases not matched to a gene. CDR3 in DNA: TGTGCCAGCAGCTTCGGGTCTAGCGGAAACACCGGGGAGCTGTTTTTT. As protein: CASSFGSSGNTGELFF.

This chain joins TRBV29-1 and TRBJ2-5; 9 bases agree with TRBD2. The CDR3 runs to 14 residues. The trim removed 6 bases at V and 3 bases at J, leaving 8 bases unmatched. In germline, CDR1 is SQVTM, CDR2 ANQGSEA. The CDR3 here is CSVSGTSLKETQYF. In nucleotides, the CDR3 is TGCAGCGTATCCGGGACTAGCTTAAAAGAGACCCAGTACTTC.

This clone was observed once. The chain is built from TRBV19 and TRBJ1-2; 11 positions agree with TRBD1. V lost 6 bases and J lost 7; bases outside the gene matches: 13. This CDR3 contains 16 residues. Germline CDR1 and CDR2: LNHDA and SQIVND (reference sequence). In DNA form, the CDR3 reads TGTGCCAGTAGGTCCGGGACAGGGGGTATAAATTCTGGCTACACCTTC. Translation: CASRSGTGGINSGYTF.

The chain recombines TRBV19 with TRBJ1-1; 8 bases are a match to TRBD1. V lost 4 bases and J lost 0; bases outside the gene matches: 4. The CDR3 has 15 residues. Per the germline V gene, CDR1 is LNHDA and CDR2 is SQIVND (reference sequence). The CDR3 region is CASSRDRILNTEAFF. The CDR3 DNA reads TGTGCCAGTAGTAGGGACAGGATCCTGAACACTGAAGCTTTCTTT.

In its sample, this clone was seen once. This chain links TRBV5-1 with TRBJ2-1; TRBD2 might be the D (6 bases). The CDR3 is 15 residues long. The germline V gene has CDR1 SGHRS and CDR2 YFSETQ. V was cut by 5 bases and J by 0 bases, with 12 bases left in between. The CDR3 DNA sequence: TGCGCCAGCAGATCCCGGGGGAGCTCCTACAATGAGCAGTTCTTC. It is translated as CASRSRGSSYNEQFF.

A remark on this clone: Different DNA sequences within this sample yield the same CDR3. Written as DNA, the CDR3 is TGTGCCAGCCGGGACAGGGGGCGCAGCACTGAAGCTTTCTTT. It is translated as CASRDRGRSTEAFF. This chain connects TRBV2 to TRBJ1-1; TRBD1 matches 12 bases. Per the germline V gene, CDR1 is SNHLY and CDR2 is FYNNEI. CDR3 length: 14 residues. V was pared by 8 bases and J by 4 bases, with 5 bases of the junction left unmatched.

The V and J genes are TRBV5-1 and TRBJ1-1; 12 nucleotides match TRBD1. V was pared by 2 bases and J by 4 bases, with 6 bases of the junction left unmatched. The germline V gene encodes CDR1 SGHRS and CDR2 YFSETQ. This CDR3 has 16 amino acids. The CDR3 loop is CASSFRDRGPGTEAFF. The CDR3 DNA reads TGCGCCAGCAGCTTCCGGGACAGGGGGCCAGGCACTGAAGCTTTCTTT.

DNA for the CDR3: TGTGCCAGCAGCGACCGGGAGGGGTGGAACTATGGCTACACCTTC. This translates into CASSDREGWNYGYTF. The rearrangement links TRBV6-6 to TRBJ1-2, with D tentatively TRBD1 (5 bases). Between the trimmed V and J ends, which lost 6 bases and 2 bases, there was a span of 16 bases. There are 15 residues in the CDR3. The V gene's germline CDR1 is MNHNY and CDR2 SVGAGI (reference sequence).

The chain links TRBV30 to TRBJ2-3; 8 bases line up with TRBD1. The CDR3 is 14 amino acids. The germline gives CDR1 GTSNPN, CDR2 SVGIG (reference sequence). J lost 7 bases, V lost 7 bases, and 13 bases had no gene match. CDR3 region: CASRTGTGSNTQYF. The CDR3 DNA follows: TGTGCCTCTCGAACAGGGACAGGATCCAATACGCAGTATTTT.

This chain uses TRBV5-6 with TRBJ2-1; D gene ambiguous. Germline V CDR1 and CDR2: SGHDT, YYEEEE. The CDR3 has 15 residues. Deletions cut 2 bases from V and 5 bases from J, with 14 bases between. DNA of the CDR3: TGTGCCAGCAGCTTTGGTAACAAATATAACAATGAGCAGTTCTTC. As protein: CASSFGNKYNNEQFF.

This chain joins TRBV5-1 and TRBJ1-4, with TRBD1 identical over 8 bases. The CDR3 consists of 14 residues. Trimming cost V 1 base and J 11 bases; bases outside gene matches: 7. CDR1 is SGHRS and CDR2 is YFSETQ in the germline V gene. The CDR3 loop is CASSLYAGGAKLFF. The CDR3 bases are TGCGCCAGCAGCTTGTATGCAGGGGGCGCGAAACTGTTTTTT.

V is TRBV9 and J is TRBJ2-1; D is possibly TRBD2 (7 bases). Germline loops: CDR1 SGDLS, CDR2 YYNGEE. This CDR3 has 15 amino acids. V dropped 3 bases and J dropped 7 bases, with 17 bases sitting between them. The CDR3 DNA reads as TGTGCCAGCAGCGGGGGGGCGGGCGGGGGAAATGAGCAGTTCTTC. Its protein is CASSGGAGGGNEQFF.

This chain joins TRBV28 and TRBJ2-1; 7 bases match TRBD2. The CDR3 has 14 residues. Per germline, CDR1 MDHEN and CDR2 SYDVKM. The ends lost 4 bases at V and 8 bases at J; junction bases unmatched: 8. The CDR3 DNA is TGTGCCAGCAGTTCATTGACTAGCTGGCATGAGCAGTTCTTC. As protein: CASSSLTSWHEQFF.

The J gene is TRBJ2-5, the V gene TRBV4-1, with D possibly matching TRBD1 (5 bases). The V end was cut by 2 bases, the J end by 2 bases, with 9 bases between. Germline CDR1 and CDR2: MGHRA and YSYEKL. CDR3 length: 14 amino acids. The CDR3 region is CASSQNRLQETQYF. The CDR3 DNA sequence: TGCGCCAGCAGCCAAAACAGGTTACAAGAGACCCAGTACTTC.